A few counts support the clone carrying this T cell receptor beta chain. This record comes from a study of patients and donors after allogeneic stem cell transplantation. TCRdb re-called the RT-PCR reads with MiXCR, one entry per CDR3 protein. The sample has some 230,000 distinct CDR3 sequences; over 12% are singletons. The clonotype was recovered from a human donor who was either an allogeneic HSCT recipient or a stem cell or donor lymphocyte infusion donor (not recorded which). It is not recorded whose cells these are; they may come from a transplant donor. The sample was blood, either unsorted or a sorted T cell fraction (not recorded which).

The CDR3 is CASSPGLADYEQYF. CDR3 nucleotide sequence: TGTGCCAGCAGCCCGGGACTAGCGGACTACGAGCAGTACTTC. The rearrangement uses TRBV12-3 or TRBV12-4 and TRBJ2-7; 11 positions agree with TRBD2. The CDR3 extends over 14 amino acids. V lost 6 bases, J lost 3 bases, and 4 bases stayed unmatched.